The 11 T cell receptor beta chains listed next were all sequenced from one sample in a study of identical twins. One entry per CDR3 protein results from TCRdb running MiXCR on the 5' RACE reads. The top ten clones hold about 9.1% of a sample with a few hundred thousand distinct CDR3 sequences, 9% of them seen once. The sample taken for sequencing was naive T cells sorted from blood. The receptors were sampled from a woman between 45 and 60 years old in good health.

This clonotype was detected many times. The V and J genes are TRBV21-1 and TRBJ1-1; the DNA was not used to check the table's D call, TRBD1. TRBV21-1 is designated a pseudogene. The CDR3 has 14 amino acids. The CDR3 sequence: CASSKNRGVPDAFF. DNA for the CDR3: TGTGCCAGCAGCAAGAACAGGGGAGTACCTGACGCTTTCTTT.

This clonotype was seen a handful of times. The chain links TRBV29-1 to TRBJ2-3; the D is unclear. This CDR3 has 11 residues. Between the trimmed V and J ends, which lost 5 bases and 4 bases, there was a span of 7 bases. Germline V lookup: CDR1 SQVTM, CDR2 ANQGSEA. The CDR3 bases are TGCAGCGTTAGCTTCTCAGATACGCAGTATTTT. It encodes CSVSFSDTQYF.

This clonotype was detected a few times. The DNA of the CDR3 is TGCAGTGCGGAAACAGGGGGCTCAGAGACCCAGTACTTC. Protein sequence: CSAETGGSETQYF. The chain links TRBV20-1 to TRBJ2-5, with TRBD1 matching 9 bases. The CDR3 contains 13 residues. CDR1 is DFQATT, CDR2 SNEGSKA, per germline (reference sequence). J gave up 4 bases and V 6 bases, and 6 bases lay outside the gene matches.

In its sample, this clonotype was seen many times. CDR3 amino acids: CSASGRFYEQFF. The CDR3 DNA sequence: TGCAGCGCTAGCGGGAGGTTCTATGAGCAGTTCTTC. The chain joins TRBV29-1 to TRBJ2-1, with 11 nucleotides matching TRBD2. The V segment lost 7 bases and the J segment 8 bases; nucleotides outside the gene matches: 4. CDR1 is SQVTM and CDR2 is ANQGSEA in the germline V gene. There are 12 residues in the CDR3.

The genes are TRBV2 and TRBJ2-1; tentatively, D is TRBD1 (5 bases). The CDR3 is 15 residues long. Between the trimmed V and J ends, which lost 5 bases and 6 bases, there was a span of 17 bases. Germline V lookup: CDR1 SNHLY, CDR2 FYNNEI. The CDR3 DNA is TGTGCCAGCAGTAAAGGGCAGGGAAAGATCAATGAGCAGTTCTTC. Translated, it gives CASSKGQGKINEQFF. The full variable domain, its missing parts supplied by reference TRBV2 and TRBJ2-1, is EPEVTQTPSHQVTQMGQEVILRCVPISNHLYFYWYRQILGQKVEFLVSFYNNEISEKSEIFDDQFSVERPDGSNFTLKIRSTKLEDSAMYFCASSKGQGKINEQFFGPGTRLTVL.

In this sample, this clonotype turned up many times. The J gene is TRBJ2-2, the V gene TRBV5-1; either TRBD1 or TRBD2 may fit D (5 bases each). The CDR3 has 16 residues. CDR1 and CDR2 (germline): SGHRS, YFSETQ. V lost 2 bases to trimming and J lost 6 bases, with 17 bases between them. This CDR3 is CASSFTFGARAGELFF. As DNA, the CDR3 is TGCGCCAGCAGCTTCACCTTCGGGGCCCGGGCCGGGGAGCTGTTTTTT.

Comments on this clonotype: The junction departs from the called germline gene at one end, perhaps through a read error. This chain joins TRBV7-3 and TRBJ1-1; D gene ambiguous. This CDR3 has 17 amino acids. Germline V lookup: CDR1 SGHTA, CDR2 FQGTGA. The CDR3 sequence: CASSPTRVALPNAEAFF. The CDR3 DNA follows: TGTGCCAGCAGCCCGACAAGGGTTGCGCTCCCGAACGCTGAAGCTTTCTTT.

This chain links TRBV30 with TRBJ2-7, with D maybe TRBD2 (5 bases). V lost 2 bases and J lost 2, with 16 bases in between. This CDR3 comprises 15 residues. Germline-derived CDR1 and CDR2 are GTSNPN and SVGIG (reference sequence). The CDR3 protein is CAWSPSSGLPYEQYF. CDR3 nucleotide sequence: TGTGCCTGGAGTCCTAGCTCCGGCCTTCCCTACGAGCAGTACTTC.

On this clonotype itself: The junction shows a germline mismatch at one end, possibly a read error. The chain couples TRBV4-1 to TRBJ2-1, with TRBD2 matching over 10 bases. The CDR3 is made up of 17 amino acids. Germline CDR1 is MGHRA and CDR2 is YSYEKL. CDR3 protein: CASSQEGTASGSFEPFF. CDR3 bases: TGCGCCAGCAGCCAAGAAGGCACGGCTAGCGGGAGTTTTGAGCCGTTCTTC.

The sample holds a few counts of this clonotype. The junction departs from germline at one end; a sequencing error may be responsible. The chain links TRBV4-1 to TRBJ1-3, with unresolved D. The CDR3 extends over 15 amino acids. Per the germline V gene, CDR1 is MGHRA and CDR2 is YSYEKL. Written as DNA, the CDR3 is TGCGCCAGCAGTCAAGGAGAACGGGTATTAAACACCATATATTTT. Translated: CASSQGERVLNTIYF.

This clonotype was seen only a few times. This chain joins TRBV5-1 and TRBJ2-1, with 9 bases lining up with TRBD1. With 2 bases clipped from V and 6 bases from J, the junction kept 15 bases outside the gene matches. The CDR3 extends over 18 amino acids. Germline V gene lookup returns CDR1 SGHRS and CDR2 YFSETQ. CDR3 amino acids: CASSLARGTGISGNEQFF. For the CDR3, the DNA is TGCGCCAGCAGCTTAGCCAGAGGGACAGGGATCTCTGGCAATGAGCAGTTCTTC.